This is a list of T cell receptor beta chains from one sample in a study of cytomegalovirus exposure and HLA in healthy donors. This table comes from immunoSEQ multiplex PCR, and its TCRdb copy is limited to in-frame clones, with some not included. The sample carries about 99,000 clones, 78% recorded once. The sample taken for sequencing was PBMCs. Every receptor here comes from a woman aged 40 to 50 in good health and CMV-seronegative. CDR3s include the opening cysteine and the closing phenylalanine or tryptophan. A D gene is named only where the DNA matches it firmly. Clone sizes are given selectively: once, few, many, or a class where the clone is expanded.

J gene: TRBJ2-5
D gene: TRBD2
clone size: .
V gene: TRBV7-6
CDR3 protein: CASSPHKRGTSGSRWETQYF

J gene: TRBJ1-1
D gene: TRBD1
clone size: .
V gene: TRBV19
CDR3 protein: CASSIEAGGNHEAFF

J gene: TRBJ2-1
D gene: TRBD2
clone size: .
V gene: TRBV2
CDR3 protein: CASSEGTSNGEQFF

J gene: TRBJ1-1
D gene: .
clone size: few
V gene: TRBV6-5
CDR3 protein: CASSDNRLNTEAFF

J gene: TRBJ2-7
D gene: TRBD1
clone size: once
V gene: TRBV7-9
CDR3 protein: CSSSHRGLYEQYF

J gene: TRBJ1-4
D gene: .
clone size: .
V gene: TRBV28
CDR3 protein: CASRTLGQGNEKLFF

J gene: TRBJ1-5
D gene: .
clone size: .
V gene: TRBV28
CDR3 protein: CASSFELPRQPQHF

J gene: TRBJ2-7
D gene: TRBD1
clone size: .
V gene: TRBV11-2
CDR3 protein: CASSLDPGQGAVWDEQYF

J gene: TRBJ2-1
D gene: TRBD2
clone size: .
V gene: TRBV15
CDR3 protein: CATSSLLAGNNEQFF

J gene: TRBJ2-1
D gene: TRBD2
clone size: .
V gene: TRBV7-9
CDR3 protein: CASSPGLAGKSSYNEQFF

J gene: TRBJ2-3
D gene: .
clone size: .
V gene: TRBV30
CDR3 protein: CAWSPGTDTQYF

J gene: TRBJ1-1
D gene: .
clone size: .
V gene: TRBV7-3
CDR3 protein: CASRLGTQMNTEAFF

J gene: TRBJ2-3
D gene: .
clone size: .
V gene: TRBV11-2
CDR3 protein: CASSLPRSSNTDTQYF

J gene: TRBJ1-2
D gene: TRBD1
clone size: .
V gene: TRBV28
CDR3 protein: CASSRDRVPPFYGYTF

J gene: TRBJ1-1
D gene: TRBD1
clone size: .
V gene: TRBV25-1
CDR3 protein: CASNHRGLNTEAFF

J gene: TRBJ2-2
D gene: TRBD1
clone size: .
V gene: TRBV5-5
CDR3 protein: CASSRIRTGRTTGELFF

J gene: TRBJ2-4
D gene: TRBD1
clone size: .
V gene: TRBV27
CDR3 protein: CASSPGQGLLAKNIQYF

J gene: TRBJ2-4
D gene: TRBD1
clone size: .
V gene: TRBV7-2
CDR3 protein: CASSSGGAGKNIQYF

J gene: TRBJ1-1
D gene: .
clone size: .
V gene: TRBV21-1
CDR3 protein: CASSTPGGRAFF

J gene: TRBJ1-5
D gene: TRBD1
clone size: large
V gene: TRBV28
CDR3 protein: CASSLGQGTQPQHF

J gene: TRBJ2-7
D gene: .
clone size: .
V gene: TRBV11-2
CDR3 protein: CASSLGVYEQYF

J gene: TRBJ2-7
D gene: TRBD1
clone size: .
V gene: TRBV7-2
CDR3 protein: CASSWGQGAIGQYF

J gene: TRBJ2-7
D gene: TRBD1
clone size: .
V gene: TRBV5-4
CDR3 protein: CASSQGGRSGEQYF

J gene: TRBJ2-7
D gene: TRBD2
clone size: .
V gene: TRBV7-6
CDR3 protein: CASSVATSGTYEQYF

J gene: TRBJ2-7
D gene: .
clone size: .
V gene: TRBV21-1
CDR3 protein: CASSKRLRSYEQYF

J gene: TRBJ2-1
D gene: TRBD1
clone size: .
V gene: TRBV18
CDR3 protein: CASSLQGDSHNEQFF

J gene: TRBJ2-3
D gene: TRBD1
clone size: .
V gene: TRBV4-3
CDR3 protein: CASSHSTTGVTDTQYF

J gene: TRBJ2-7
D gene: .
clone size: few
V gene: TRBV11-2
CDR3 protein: CASSPQYEQYF

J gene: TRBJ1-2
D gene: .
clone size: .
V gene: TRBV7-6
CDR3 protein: CASSLGGGGYTF